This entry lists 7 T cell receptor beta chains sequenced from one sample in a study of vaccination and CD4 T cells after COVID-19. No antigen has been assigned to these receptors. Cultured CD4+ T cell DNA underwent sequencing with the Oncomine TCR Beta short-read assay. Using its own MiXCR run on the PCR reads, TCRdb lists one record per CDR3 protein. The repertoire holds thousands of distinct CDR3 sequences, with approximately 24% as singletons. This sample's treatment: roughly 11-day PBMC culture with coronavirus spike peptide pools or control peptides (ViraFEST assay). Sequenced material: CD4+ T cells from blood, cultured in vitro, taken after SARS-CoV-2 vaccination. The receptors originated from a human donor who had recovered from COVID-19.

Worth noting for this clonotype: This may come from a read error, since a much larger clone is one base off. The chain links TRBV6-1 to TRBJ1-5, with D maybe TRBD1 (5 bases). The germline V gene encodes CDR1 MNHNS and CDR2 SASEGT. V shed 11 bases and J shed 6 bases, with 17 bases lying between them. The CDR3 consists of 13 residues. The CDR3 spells CAGAWALGQPQHF. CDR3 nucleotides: TGTGCCGGGGCATGGGCGTTAGGTCAGCCCCAGCATTTT.

CDR3 DNA sequence: TGTGCCAGCAGTTTAGGGAGTCGGGGACCCCTCCACTTT. The encoded protein is CASSLGSRGPLHF. The V gene is TRBV27, the J gene TRBJ1-6; D is unclear. The CDR3 contains 13 residues. Germline V gene lookup returns CDR1 MNHEY and CDR2 SMNVEV (reference sequence). Trimming left V 2 bases short and J 12 bases short, with 11 bases between.

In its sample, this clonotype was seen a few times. The CDR3 nucleotides are TGTGCCAGCAGTTCCCAAGGCCGTTTCTCCTACGAGCAGTACTTC. Amino acids: CASSSQGRFSYEQYF. The chain carries TRBV27 and TRBJ2-7, with no clear D. The germline gives CDR1 MNHEY, CDR2 SMNVEV (reference sequence). V lost 4 bases and J 0 bases, leaving 13 bases between the germline ends. The CDR3 covers 15 residues.

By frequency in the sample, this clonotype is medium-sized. In DNA form, the CDR3 reads TGTGCCAGCAGCACACAAGCAGGGGTGCGCGAGCAGTACTTC. It encodes CASSTQAGVREQYF. The chain is built from TRBV7-9 and TRBJ2-7; TRBD1 is a possible D gene (6 bases). The CDR3 contains 14 residues. Trimming cost V 5 bases and J 6 bases, with 17 bases left between them. Per the germline V gene, CDR1 is SEHNR and CDR2 is FQNEAQ (reference sequence).

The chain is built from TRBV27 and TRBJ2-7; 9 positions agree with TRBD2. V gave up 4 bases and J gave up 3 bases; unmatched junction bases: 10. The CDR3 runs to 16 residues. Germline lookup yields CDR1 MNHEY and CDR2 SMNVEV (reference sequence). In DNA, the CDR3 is TGTGCCAGCAGTTCCGGGACTAGCAAAAAACACTACGAGCAGTACTTC. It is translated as CASSSGTSKKHYEQYF.

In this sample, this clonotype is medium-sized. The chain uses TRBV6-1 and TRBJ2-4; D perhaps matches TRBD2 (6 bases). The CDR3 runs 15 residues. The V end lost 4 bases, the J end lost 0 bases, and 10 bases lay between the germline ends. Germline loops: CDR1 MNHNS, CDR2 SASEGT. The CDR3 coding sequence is TGTGCCAGCAGTGGCTCCGGGGGAGCCAAAAACATTCAGTACTTC. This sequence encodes CASSGSGGAKNIQYF.

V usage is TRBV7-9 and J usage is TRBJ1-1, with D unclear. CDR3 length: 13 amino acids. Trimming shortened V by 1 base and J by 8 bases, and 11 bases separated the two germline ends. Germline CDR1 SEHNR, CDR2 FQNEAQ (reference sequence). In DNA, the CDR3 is TGTGCCAGCAGCTTAGTCGGAGGAGGGGAAGCTTTCTTT. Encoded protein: CASSLVGGGEAFF.